This passage covers 7 T cell receptor beta chains from one sample sequenced in a study of blood T cell repertoires in COVID-19. Clones were read by immunoSEQ multiplex PCR, and TCRdb kept only the in-frame ones, dropping some. The sample lists over 100,000 clones; 90% to 95% were seen once. Sequencing input: peripheral blood. Receptors were obtained from a human donor in a cohort sampled during active COVID-19.

The genes are TRBV7-6 and TRBJ2-7, with unresolved D. Germline V gives CDR1 SGHVS, CDR2 FNYEAQ. Trimming left V 1 base short and J 3 bases short, with 13 bases between. This CDR3 region has 15 residues. The CDR3: CASSLEAASNYEQYF. In DNA form, the CDR3 reads TGTGCCAGCAGCTTAGAGGCGGCCTCGAACTACGAGCAGTACTTC. Using reference TRBV7-6 and TRBJ2-7 for the parts outside the CDR3, the full variable domain is GAGVSQSPRYKVTKRGQDVALRCDPISGHVSLYWYRQALGQGPEFLTYFNYEAQQDKSGLPNDRFSAERPEGSISTLTIQRTEQRDSAMYRCASSLEAASNYEQYFGPGTRLTVT.

This sequence joins TRBV18 and TRBJ2-3; 14 bases are a match to TRBD2. V gave up 6 bases and J gave up 5 bases; unmatched junction bases: 10. CDR3 length equals 17 residues. CDR1 KGHSH and CDR2 LQKENI come from the germline V gene. The CDR3 coding sequence is TGTGCCAGCTCCTCGGGACTAGCGGGAGTGAATGGAGATACGCAGTATTTT. It codes for CASSSGLAGVNGDTQYF.

The gene calls are TRBV27 and TRBJ1-5, with 7 nucleotides matching TRBD1. The trim removed 10 bases at V and 7 bases at J, leaving 16 bases unmatched. CDR1 and CDR2 (germline): MNHEY, SMNVEV (reference sequence). This CDR3 region has 15 residues. Here the CDR3 reads CATAHRGGEGQPQHF. The CDR3 nucleotides read TGTGCCACCGCACACAGGGGCGGCGAGGGGCAGCCCCAGCATTTT.

The V call is TRBV9, the J call TRBJ2-1; 9 bases agree with TRBD2. The CDR3 loop spans 16 amino acids. Germline trimming cut 2 bases from V and 6 bases from J; bases unmatched to any gene: 9. Per the germline V gene, CDR1 is SGDLS and CDR2 is YYNGEE. CDR3 in amino acids: CASSVGGRGLGNEQFF. In DNA form, the CDR3 reads TGTGCCAGCAGCGTGGGCGGGAGGGGGCTGGGCAATGAGCAGTTCTTC.

V and J are TRBV6-6 and TRBJ1-2, with 10 bases matching TRBD1. Germline CDR1 and CDR2: MNHNY and SVGAGI (reference sequence). This CDR3 comprises 15 residues. V shed 5 bases, J shed 4 bases, and the junction held 7 bases outside the gene matches. The CDR3 here is CASSATDRGFYGYTF. Here the CDR3 DNA reads TGTGCCAGCAGTGCTACGGACAGGGGGTTCTATGGCTACACCTTC.

The CDR3 sequence: CASSADRGELFF. The CDR3 DNA reads TGTGCCAGCAGCGCCGACAGGGGGGAACTGTTTTTT. This chain connects TRBV11-1 to TRBJ1-4, with TRBD1 matching over 9 bases. Germline V gene sequence: CDR1 SGHAT, CDR2 FQDESV (reference sequence). V dropped 5 bases and J dropped 12; count of bases not matched to a gene: 4. This CDR3 region has 12 residues.

This clone came up once. The chain couples TRBV29-1 to TRBJ2-2, with D perhaps matching TRBD1 (6 bases). CDR3 size: 14 residues. Trimming removed 3 bases from V and 2 bases from J, with 10 bases in between. Germline loops: CDR1 SQVTM, CDR2 ANQGSEA. The CDR3 DNA reads TGCAGCGTTGACCCAGGGGATAACACCGGGGAGCTGTTTTTT. This sequence encodes CSVDPGDNTGELFF.